What follows describes a single TCR beta chain. Trimming removed 5 bases at V and 7 bases at J, with 20 bases between. In germline, CDR1 is MNHNS, CDR2 SASEGT. There are 15 residues in the CDR3. The sample belongs to a study of T cells after yellow fever vaccination. Each CDR3 protein is one row after TCRdb ran MiXCR on the 5' RACE reads. The data contain hundreds of thousands of distinct CDR3 sequences, about 8.7% of them singletons. The gene calls are TRBV6-1 and TRBJ2-5; maybe TRBD2 (5 bases). The TCR comes from a man younger than 35 who received the YFV17D yellow fever vaccine. This material consisted of PBMCs, taken on the day of the first yellow fever vaccination. The CDR3 coding sequence is TGTGCCAGCAGTAAATTGGGAGTCTCCGCCCGGACCCAGTACTTC. Translated: CASSKLGVSARTQYF.